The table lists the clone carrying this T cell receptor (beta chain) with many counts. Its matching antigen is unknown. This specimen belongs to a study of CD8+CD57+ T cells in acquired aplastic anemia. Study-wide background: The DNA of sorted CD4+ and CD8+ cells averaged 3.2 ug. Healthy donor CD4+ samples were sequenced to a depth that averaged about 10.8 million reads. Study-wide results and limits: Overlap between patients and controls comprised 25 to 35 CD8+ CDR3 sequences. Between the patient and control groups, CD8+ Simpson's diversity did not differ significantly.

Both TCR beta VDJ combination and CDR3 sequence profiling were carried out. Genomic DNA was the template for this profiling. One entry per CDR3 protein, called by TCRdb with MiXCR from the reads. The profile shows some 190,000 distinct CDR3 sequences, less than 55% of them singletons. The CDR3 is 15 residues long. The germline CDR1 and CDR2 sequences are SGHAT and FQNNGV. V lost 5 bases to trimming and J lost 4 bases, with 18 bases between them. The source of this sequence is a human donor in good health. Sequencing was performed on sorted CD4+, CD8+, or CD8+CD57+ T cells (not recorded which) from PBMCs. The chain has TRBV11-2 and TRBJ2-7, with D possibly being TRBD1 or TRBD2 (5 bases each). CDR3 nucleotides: TGTGCCAGCAGCACTACCGGGACGGGGATTTACGAGCAGTACTTC. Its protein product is CASSTTGTGIYEQYF.